Listed below are T cell receptor beta chains from one sample, sequenced in a study of technical replicates of blood from several donors. Measured with immunoSEQ multiplex PCR; TCRdb has only the in-frame clones, and not every one. This table has approximately 82,000 clones, around 96% appearing once. Input material: T cells isolated from PBMCs. Every receptor here comes from a human donor in good health. Each CDR3 is given with its conserved first and last residue. A D gene is named only where the DNA matches it firmly. Some rows mark clone size as missing; the rest say once, few, many or name a class of expanded clone.

>TRBD2|few|17|TRBV5-1|TRBJ2-7
TGCGCCAGCACCCTCTCCGGGACTAGCGGGAGTGGGTACGAGCAGTACTTC
CASTLSGTSGSGYEQYF
>.|.|11|TRBV28|TRBJ1-1
TGTGCCAGCAGTCGGGACACTGAAGCTTTCTTT
CASSRDTEAFF
>.|.|13|TRBV6-1|TRBJ1-1
TGTGCCTATGGATTGGGAGGGGATACTGAAGCTTTCTTT
CAYGLGGDTEAFF
>.|.|15|TRBV19|TRBJ2-1
TGTGCCAGTAGGGGAGAGATCCCAACAGGGTTCCAGCAGTTCTTC
CASRGEIPTGFQQFF
>.|.|15|TRBV13|TRBJ2-7
TGTGCCAGCAGCCCATCTCAGGGTACGGCCTACGAGCAGTACTTC
CASSPSQGTAYEQYF
>.|.|15|TRBV6-6|TRBJ2-3
TGTGCTACCTCCAAGCAAGCTAGGAGCACAGATACGCAGTATTTT
CATSKQARSTDTQYF
>.|.|14|TRBV6-5|TRBJ2-7
TGTGCCAGCAACACGCCCGGGGGTCCCTACGAGCAGTACTTC
CASNTPGGPYEQYF
>.|.|14|TRBV10-2|TRBJ2-7
TGCGCCAGCAGTGAGTCGGGGGCGGCCTACGAGCAGTACTTC
CASSESGAAYEQYF
>TRBD2|.|15|TRBV7-8|TRBJ2-7
TGTGCCAGCAGCTTAGGGACTAGCGGGAGCCACGTGCAGTACTTC
CASSLGTSGSHVQYF
>.|.|13|TRBV10-3|TRBJ1-3
TGTGCCATCGCGGCGACCTCTGGAAACACCATATATTTT
CAIAATSGNTIYF
>TRBD1|.|18|TRBV4-1|TRBJ2-7
TGCGCCAGCAGCCACACCTTACGGGACAGGGCCCTAAACTACGAGCAGTACTTC
CASSHTLRDRALNYEQYF
>.|.|13|TRBV4-1|TRBJ2-7
TGCGCCAGCAGCCAAACGACAGGCTACGAGCAGTACTTC
CASSQTTGYEQYF
>.|.|16|TRBV5-1|TRBJ2-2
TGCGCCAGCAGCTCCTTACGGGAGAGGGTAACCGGGGAGCTGTTTTTT
CASSSLRERVTGELFF
>.|.|12|TRBV6-5|TRBJ2-7
TGTGCCAGCCGAAGGACTAACTACGAGCAGTACTTC
CASRRTNYEQYF
>TRBD1|.|14|TRBV6-5|TRBJ1-1
TGTGCCAGCAGGAGGACAGGAGAGAACACTGAAGCTTTCTTT
CASRRTGENTEAFF
>.|.|16|TRBV27|TRBJ1-2
TGTGCCAGCAGTTTATCGTCGGGTATGAAGAACTATGGCTACACCTTC
CASSLSSGMKNYGYTF
>TRBD2|.|15|TRBV6-5|TRBJ2-1
TGTGCCAGCACCTTAACACTAGCGGGAGGCAATGAGCAGTTCTTC
CASTLTLAGGNEQFF
>TRBD1|.|14|TRBV4-1|TRBJ1-2
TGCGCCAGCAGCCAAGGACAGGGGGCAGAAGGCTACACCTTC
CASSQGQGAEGYTF
>.|.|14|TRBV29-1|TRBJ1-1
TGCAGCTCAGAGCTAACGGGAGGAGGCACTGAAGCTTTCTTT
CSSELTGGGTEAFF
>TRBD1|.|14|TRBV18|TRBJ2-7
TGTGCCAGCTCACCTGAGGGACAGGGGTACGAGCAGTACTTC
CASSPEGQGYEQYF
>TRBD2|.|16|TRBV6-4|TRBJ2-1
TGTGCCAGCAGTGACCAACCCCTACGGGAGGTGGTTGAGCAGTTCTTC
CASSDQPLREVVEQFF
>.|.|12|TRBV5-1|TRBJ1-1
TGCGCCAGCAGTTCACGGGACACTGAAGCTTTCTTT
CASSSRDTEAFF
>.|.|14|TRBV2|TRBJ2-3
TGTGCCAGCAAACGGACAGAAACTACGGATACGCAGTATTTT
CASKRTETTDTQYF
>.|.|15|TRBV21-1|TRBJ2-5
TGTGCCAGCAGCAGTGCCGGGACACCCCCGCGGACCCAGTACTTC
CASSSAGTPPRTQYF
>.|few|11|TRBV6-6|TRBJ1-1
TGTGCCAGCAGTTGGGCTGGGGAAGCTTTCTTT
CASSWAGEAFF
>TRBD1|.|14|TRBV2|TRBJ2-5
TGTGCCAGCGGGGAAGGGGACAGACGAGAGACCCAGTACTTC
CASGEGDRRETQYF
>.|few|13|TRBV2|TRBJ2-2
TGTGCCAGCAGGGACAACATTCACGGGGAGCTGTTTTTT
CASRDNIHGELFF
>TRBD1|.|15|TRBV7-9|TRBJ2-2
TGTGCCAGCAGCTCGGGACAGATGAACACCGGGGAGCTGTTTTTT
CASSSGQMNTGELFF
>TRBD2|.|14|TRBV5-1|TRBJ2-3
TGCGCCAGCAACTTGGGGGGGGGTACAGATACGCAGTATTTT
CASNLGGGTDTQYF
>.|.|12|TRBV7-9|TRBJ2-7
TGTGCCAGCAGCTGGGGGACAAACGAGCAGTACTTC
CASSWGTNEQYF
>TRBD2|.|15|TRBV7-2|TRBJ2-7
TGTGCCAGCAGCCCTAGCGGGAGGGCCTTCTACGAGCAGTACTTC
CASSPSGRAFYEQYF
>.|.|12|TRBV29-1|TRBJ2-7
TGCAGCGTTGGGGATTATTCAGAGGGGCAGTACTTC
CSVGDYSEGQYF
>TRBD2|.|19|TRBV5-1|TRBJ2-1
TGCGCCAGCAGCTACCCGGGACTAGCGGGAGTAGGGGTATTAAATGAGCAGTTCTTC
CASSYPGLAGVGVLNEQFF
>.|.|14|TRBV7-3|TRBJ1-2
TGTGCCAGCAGCTCAACCGGGGGGGAGGGAAGCTACACCTTC
CASSSTGGEGSYTF
>TRBD1|.|13|TRBV5-4|TRBJ1-2
TGTGCCAGCACTGTAGACAGGGGTCGTGGCTACACCTTC
CASTVDRGRGYTF
>TRBD1|.|14|TRBV5-1|TRBJ2-7
TGCGCCAGCAGCTGGGGCGAAGGGGGCTTCGAGCAGTACTTC
CASSWGEGGFEQYF
>.|.|12|TRBV6-5|TRBJ1-1
TGTGCCAGCAGTTACTCGGGAGTTGGGGCTTTCTTT
CASSYSGVGAFF
>.|.|15|TRBV7-8|TRBJ1-2
TGTGCCAGCAGCCCCGGTCTCACCTACTACTATGGCTACACCTTC
CASSPGLTYYYGYTF
>.|.|13|TRBV14|TRBJ1-2
TGTGCCAGCAGCCAAACAGGTTTCTATGGCTACACCTTC
CASSQTGFYGYTF
>.|.|12|TRBV7-2|TRBJ2-1
TGTGCCAGCAGCCCTCTACACAATGAGCAGTTCTTC
CASSPLHNEQFF
>TRBD2|.|16|TRBV4-2|TRBJ2-3
TGTGCCAGCAGCCCGACTAGCGGGAGATTCCCAGATACGCAGTATTTT
CASSPTSGRFPDTQYF
>.|.|17|TRBV7-9|TRBJ2-1
TGTGCCAGCAGCGAAGCCACCGACAGGTTTCTAGGGAATGAGCAGTTCTTC
CASSEATDRFLGNEQFF
>.|.|14|TRBV9|TRBJ1-5
TGTGCCAGCAGCGTTTACGCGGGAATTCAGCCCCAGCATTTT
CASSVYAGIQPQHF
>.|.|13|TRBV19|TRBJ1-1
TGTGCCAGTCTAATCGGGGGGAACACTGAAGCTTTCTTT
CASLIGGNTEAFF
>TRBD2|.|15|TRBV19|TRBJ2-1
TGTGCCACTAGCATTGGGACTAGCTCCTACAATGAGCAGTTCTTC
CATSIGTSSYNEQFF
>TRBD2|.|19|TRBV7-2|TRBJ2-1
TGTGCCAGCAGCTGGCGGACTAGCGGCTCTCCTACTACCCTCAATGAGCAGTTCTTC
CASSWRTSGSPTTLNEQFF
>TRBD2|once|15|TRBV6-1|TRBJ2-3
TGTGCCAGCAGTGAAGGGAGGGAGGGCCCGTATACGCAGTATTTT
CASSEGREGPYTQYF
>.|.|13|TRBV11-2|TRBJ2-3
TGTGCCAGCAGCAAGCTTAGAACAGATACGCAGTATTTT
CASSKLRTDTQYF
>TRBD1|.|13|TRBV7-9|TRBJ2-4
TGTGCCAGCAGCTCGACAGGGATGGACATTCAGTACTTC
CASSSTGMDIQYF
>TRBD2|.|17|TRBV4-1|TRBJ2-3
TGCGCCAGCAGCCAAGGAAAGACTAGCGGGAGGACAGATACGCAGTATTTT
CASSQGKTSGRTDTQYF
>TRBD1|.|15|TRBV4-2|TRBJ1-3
TGTGCCAGCAGCCAGGAAGGACAGGGTTCAAACACCATATATTTT
CASSQEGQGSNTIYF
>TRBD2|.|13|TRBV29-1|TRBJ2-1
TGCAGCGTTGCGGGGGGGAGTGACAATGAGCAGTTCTTC
CSVAGGSDNEQFF